This is a list of T cell receptor beta chains from one sample in a study of long-term antiretroviral therapy in people with HIV. TCRdb keeps only in-frame clones here, not all; method: immunoSEQ multiplex PCR. Of some 17,000 clones detected, about three quarters appear once; the ten largest clones hold roughly 15%. Sequenced material: unsorted PBMCs, taken less than 2.2 years before starting antiretroviral therapy. The receptors were gathered from a man aged 25-40 years with HIV. Each CDR3 is given with its conserved first and last residue. The D gene is left open where the match is weak. The listing skips clone size in some rows; elsewhere it reads once, few, many or a size class.

>TRBV7-9|TRBJ2-7|NA|NA
CASSLLGSTYEQYF
TGTGCCAGCAGCTTATTAGGTTCCACCTACGAGCAGTACTTC
>TRBV7-3|TRBJ1-1|NA|NA
CASSLWGNTEAFF
TGTGCCAGCAGCTTATGGGGGAACACTGAAGCTTTCTTT
>TRBV5-5|TRBJ1-1|NA|NA
CASSLDNTEAFF
TGTGCCAGCAGCTTGGACAACACTGAAGCTTTCTTT
>TRBV5-1|TRBJ2-3|TRBD2|NA
CASSLDGRGESDTQYF
TGCGCCAGCAGCTTGGACGGGCGGGGGGAATCAGATACGCAGTATTTT
>TRBV4-1|TRBJ2-7|NA|once
CASSQMRAAAEQYF
TGCGCCAGCAGCCAAATGAGGGCGGCGGCCGAGCAGTACTTC
>TRBV9|TRBJ2-3|NA|NA
CASGLADGLDTQYF
TGTGCCAGCGGCCTAGCCGATGGTTTGGATACGCAGTATTTT
>TRBV7-8|TRBJ1-1|NA|few
CASSLNTEAFF
TGTGCCAGCAGCTTGAACACTGAAGCTTTCTTT
>TRBV10-1|TRBJ1-1|NA|few
CASSEGSWNTEAFF
TGCGCCAGCAGTGAAGGCAGCTGGAACACTGAAGCTTTCTTT
>TRBV6-1|TRBJ2-7|NA|NA
CASSDRLQGEQYF
TGTGCCAGCAGTGATCGGCTACAGGGCGAGCAGTACTTC
>TRBV5-4|TRBJ1-1|NA|NA
CASSPRMGGTEAFF
TGTGCCAGCAGCCCGAGGATGGGTGGTACTGAAGCTTTCTTT
>TRBV19|TRBJ2-5|NA|medium-sized
CASSGVPPQETQYF
TGTGCCAGTAGCGGGGTTCCCCCTCAGGAGACCCAGTACTTC
>TRBV10-3|TRBJ1-3|TRBD1|NA
CATLPGQGAGNTIYF
TGTGCCACTTTACCGGGACAGGGGGCAGGAAACACCATATATTTT
>TRBV7-3|TRBJ2-3|NA|NA
CASSSLAPGGGDTQYF
TGTGCCAGCAGCTCACTGGCCCCCGGGGGTGGAGATACGCAGTATTTT
>TRBV25-1|TRBJ1-2|NA|few
CASSEVSGYTF
TGTGCCAGCAGTGAAGTGAGTGGCTACACCTTC
>TRBV7-9|TRBJ2-1|TRBD2|few
CASSSRTSGGEQFF
TGTGCCAGCAGCTCCCGGACTAGCGGGGGTGAGCAGTTCTTC
>TRBV4-1|TRBJ2-5|TRBD2|NA
CASSKSGTSGVGETQYF
TGCGCCAGCAGCAAGTCCGGGACTAGCGGGGTGGGAGAGACCCAGTACTTC
>TRBV2|TRBJ1-1|NA|NA
CALGGRGNTEAFF
TGTGCCCTCGGGGGCAGGGGAAACACTGAAGCTTTCTTT
>TRBV5-6|TRBJ2-1|NA|NA
CASSLAVGYNEQFF
TGTGCCAGCAGCTTGGCCGTCGGGTACAATGAGCAGTTCTTC
>TRBV5-8|TRBJ1-6|NA|NA
CASSLGGRLGDNSPLHF
TGTGCCAGCAGCTTGGGAGGGAGGTTGGGAGATAATTCACCCCTCCACTTT
>TRBV29-1|TRBJ2-1|TRBD2|NA
CSAGLAGVRNEQFF
TGCAGCGCCGGACTAGCGGGAGTGCGGAATGAGCAGTTCTTC
>TRBV5-5|TRBJ2-5|TRBD2|NA
CASSRTSGRLGETQYF
TGTGCCAGCAGCAGGACTAGCGGGAGGTTGGGTGAGACCCAGTACTTC
>TRBV7-2|TRBJ2-7|TRBD1|NA
CASSLDRDEQYF
TGTGCCAGCAGCTTGGACAGGGACGAGCAGTACTTC
>TRBV4-3|TRBJ2-7|NA|NA
CASSHRGVGYEQYF
TGCGCCAGCAGCCATAGGGGGGTAGGCTACGAGCAGTACTTC
>TRBV6-6|TRBJ2-7|NA|NA
CASSSSIAGGGGEQYF
TGTGCCAGCAGTTCGTCAATCGCTGGAGGGGGCGGCGAGCAGTACTTC
>TRBV11-3|TRBJ1-2|NA|NA
CATPAHFYGYTF
TGTGCCACACCCGCCCATTTCTATGGCTACACCTTC
>TRBV5-4|TRBJ1-4|NA|few
CASSFDGNEKLFF
TGTGCCAGCAGCTTCGACGGGAATGAAAAACTGTTTTTT
>TRBV14|TRBJ2-3|TRBD1|NA
CASSPRTGVVMPDTQYF
TGTGCCAGCAGCCCACGGACAGGGGTAGTGATGCCGGATACGCAGTATTTT
>TRBV11-2|TRBJ1-6|TRBD1|NA
CASSLPRGVNSPLHF
TGTGCCAGCAGTCTACCCAGGGGGGTGAATTCACCCCTCCACTTT
>TRBV27|TRBJ2-1|TRBD2|NA
CASSISGTVSYNEQFF
TGTGCCAGCAGCATTAGCGGGACGGTCTCCTACAATGAGCAGTTCTTC